Detailed here is one T cell receptor beta chain. Its recognized antigen is unknown. No base qualities exist here, and no much larger clone lies one base off it. This record comes from a study of T cell changes during pregnancy in multiple sclerosis (dated by TCRdb to the late 2010s). Background for the entire study: The study looked at changes in the T cell repertoire across pregnancy in women with multiple sclerosis.

The receptor library was made with the immunoSEQ multiplex PCR assay. TCRdb obtained this table from immuneACCESS and retained in-frame rearrangements with V and J assigned. These tables miss some clones; where compared with another copy, unresolved V genes account for less than half of the shortfall, and the remainder is unexplained. The sample table lists roughly 100,000 clones, less than 95% of them with a count of one. Approximately 1.6% of the sample belongs to the ten largest clones. This sample comprised peripheral blood, obtained after pregnancy. The TCR originated in a female donor with multiple sclerosis, enrolled in a pregnancy study.

The CDR3 region has the sequence CASSPTGLYGYTF. At the DNA level, the sequence is TGCGCCAGCAGCCCGACAGGGCTCTATGGCTACACCTTC. The chain is made from TRBV4-1 and TRBJ1-2, and 7 bases in between align with TRBD1. Measured from the cysteine to the phenylalanine, the CDR3 is 13 residues long. The CDR3 DNA has 39 bases and is translated from base 1. CDR1 MGHRA and CDR2 YSYEKL were looked up in the germline V gene. V is trimmed back by 4 bases and J by 4 bases, and the junction contains 3 bases that no gene match accounts for.